Listed here is a single TCR beta chain. The antigen remains unidentified. Attached unique molecular identifiers marked individual cDNA molecules. MiXCR, run by TCRdb on the 5' RACE reads, gives a single entry per CDR3 protein. In the table there are about 94,000 distinct CDR3 sequences, 13% of which are singletons. This sample stems from a study of early T cells in non-severe SARS-CoV-2 infection. Study in general: Bulk RNA isolated from unsorted whole blood underwent sequencing; chains were not paired.

Study-level points and caveats: Anti-spike CD8 responses were favored in VDJdb matching, and private and CD4 specificities were missed.

Losses at the gene ends were 11 bases for V and 0 bases for J; bases not matched to a gene: 1. CDR3 length equals 12 residues. Germline-derived CDR1 and CDR2 are MDHEN and SYDVKM. Sequenced material: whole blood. The chain joins TRBV28 to TRBJ1-5; 7 positions match TRBD1. The TCR comes from an adult who was a healthcare worker with PCR-confirmed SARS-CoV-2 infection or an uninfected control (not recorded which). The CDR3 reads CAGQDSNQPQHF. In DNA, the CDR3 is TGTGCCGGACAGGATAGCAATCAGCCCCAGCATTTT.